These T cell receptor beta chains were read from a single sample in a study of T cell clones after liver transplantation. Produced via immunoSEQ multiplex PCR; TCRdb's table is partial and in-frame only. Counted here are roughly 80,000 clones, over 65% occurring once; the ten biggest clones make up 2.5% to 3.5%. Material: CD4+ T cells from blood, obtained at the 22-month timepoint. The receptors stem from a human patient who received a liver transplant. Among the T cells, some may be from the graft donor. CDR3s include the opening cysteine and the closing phenylalanine or tryptophan. D genes are given only for firm matches. For some rows the clone size is stated as once, few or many, or as a class when expanded; others skip it.

TRBV5-4	TRBJ2-7	.	.	TGTGCCAGCAGCTTGGACCCTACCAGGGCCTACGAGCAGTACTTC	CASSLDPTRAYEQYF
TRBV28	TRBJ2-7	.	.	TGTGCCAGCAGCTCACGGACGCAACAGGGTCCTCAATTC	CASSSRTQQGPQF
TRBV27	TRBJ2-2	.	TRBD2	TGTGCCAGCAGTTTATATTGGCTAGCGGGGGGCTCGAACACCGGGGAGCTGTTTTTT	CASSLYWLAGGSNTGELFF
TRBV7-2	TRBJ1-6	.	.	TGTGCCAGCAGCAGCAGGGTTCTCGGTAATTCACCCCTCCACTTT	CASSSRVLGNSPLHF
TRBV5-1	TRBJ2-7	.	.	TGCGCCAGCAGCTTGGTTGCTGGCGCCGGGGACGAGCAGTACTTC	CASSLVAGAGDEQYF
TRBV4-1	TRBJ2-3	.	TRBD2	TGCGCCAGCAGCCAACGGCTAGCGGGGAACACAGATACGCAGTATTTT	CASSQRLAGNTDTQYF
TRBV4-2	TRBJ2-7	.	TRBD2	TGTGCCAGCAGCCCTATAGCGGGAGTCTACGAGCAGTACTTC	CASSPIAGVYEQYF
TRBV10-3	TRBJ1-1	.	.	TGTGCCATCAGTGACGCGCCCAGAAACACTGAAGCTTTCTTT	CAISDAPRNTEAFF
TRBV6-1	TRBJ2-5	.	.	TGTGCCAGCAGTGAAGATCAAGAGACCCAGTACTTC	CASSEDQETQYF
TRBV14	TRBJ2-5	.	.	TGTGCCAGCAGCCAAGATGGAAGGAGTTGGGAGACCCAGTACTTC	CASSQDGRSWETQYF
TRBV4-2	TRBJ2-1	.	TRBD2	TGTGCCAGCAGCCAAGATTGGGTGGCGGGAGGAAAGCGTGGCCATGAGCAGTTCTTC	CASSQDWVAGGKRGHEQFF
TRBV28	TRBJ1-2	.	.	TGTGCCAGCAGTCGTTCTGGATATGGCTACACCTTC	CASSRSGYGYTF
TRBV9	TRBJ2-7	.	.	TGTGCCAGCAGCCAAGAGGGGGTTCACGACTACGAGCAGTACTTC	CASSQEGVHDYEQYF
TRBV18	TRBJ1-5	.	.	TGTGCCAGCTCACCACCCAGTCAGCCCCAGCATTTT	CASSPPSQPQHF
TRBV11-3	TRBJ1-1	.	.	TGTGCCAGCAGCCTCAAACAGGGAGCTGAAGCTTTCTTT	CASSLKQGAEAFF
TRBV6-1	TRBJ1-6	.	TRBD1	TGTGCCAGCAGATTAGCCCAGGGGGCTGGTTCACCCCTCCACTTT	CASRLAQGAGSPLHF
TRBV9	TRBJ2-7	few	.	TGTGCCACCGTTGGGGGTCACTTC	CATVGGHF
TRBV29-1	TRBJ2-3	.	TRBD1	TGCAGTGACCTTCGAGGGACAGGGGCGGGAGATACGCAGTATTTT	CSDLRGTGAGDTQYF
TRBV19	TRBJ2-1	.	TRBD2	TGTGCCAGTAGTGCGGGGGGGCCTAAGTTCTTC	CASSAGGPKFF
TRBV27	TRBJ1-6	few	.	TGTGCCAGCAGCGACACAGGGTTCGGTAATTCACCCCTCCACTTT	CASSDTGFGNSPLHF